Included here is one T cell receptor (beta chain) sequence, with context. Deletions cut 0 bases from V and 9 bases from J, with 6 bases between. The CDR3 has 13 amino acids. CDR1 is MGHRA and CDR2 is YSYEKL in the germline V gene. The record originates from a study of blood T cell repertoires in COVID-19. The wider study: Samples came from the United States, Italy and Spain, spanning acute and convalescent COVID-19. Nucleic acid was either cDNA or gDNA, and it came from T cells, B-cell-depleted T cells, or PBMCs.

In the original workflow: The authors estimated nucleated cell counts from reference gene primer amplification. Some clones are missing from TCRdb's copy, which holds only in-frame ones; the method was immunoSEQ multiplex PCR. That table furnishes V, J and clone size, whereas the DNA furnished D and trimming. The table lists 83,000 or so clones, around 84% of them singletons. V is TRBV4-1 and J is TRBJ1-6, with a possible D match to TRBD1 (5 bases). The sequence was collected from a man at least 80 years old with active or convalescent COVID-19. Sequenced material: peripheral blood. CDR3 loop: CASSQDRVSPLHF. The DNA for the CDR3 is TGCGCCAGCAGCCAAGACAGGGTTTCACCCCTCCACTTT.